The 12 T cell receptor beta chains below were found in one sample sequenced in a study of T-cell memory formation after mild COVID-19. MiXCR, run by TCRdb on the 5' RACE reads, gives a single entry per CDR3 protein. The sample yields 140,000 or so distinct CDR3 sequences, roughly 21% seen once. The sample was PBMCs or a T cell subset sorted from them (not recorded which). The receptor source for this set is an adult woman who had mild COVID-19 (a few samples of this study predate the infection). Cell type and time point are not known.

The chain has TRBV13 and TRBJ2-5; D perhaps matches TRBD2 (5 bases). V was shortened by 3 bases and J by 2 bases, with 10 bases between the two germline ends. Germline CDR1 and CDR2: PRHDT and FYEKMQ (reference sequence). This CDR3 contains 14 residues. For the CDR3, the DNA is TGTGCCAGCAGCTTGGACTCATTTCAAGAGACCCAGTACTTC. Protein product: CASSLDSFQETQYF. Filled out from reference TRBV13 and TRBJ2-5, the complete variable domain reads AAGVIQSPRHLIKEKRETATLKCYPIPRHDTVYWYQQGPGQDPQFLISFYEKMQSDKGSIPDRFSAQQFSDYHSELNMSSLELGDSALYFCASSLDSFQETQYFGPGTRLLVL.

V gene TRBV4-2 combines with J gene TRBJ2-6, with unresolved D. The CDR3 totals 15 residues. V dropped 2 bases and J dropped 2 bases, with 7 bases sitting between them. CDR1 and CDR2 (germline): LGHNA, YNFKEQ. The CDR3 DNA is TGTGCCAGCAGCCAAAAGGGCACTGGGGCCAACGTCCTGACTTTC. This encodes CASSQKGTGANVLTF.

This clonotype was seen a few times. This chain joins TRBV29-1 and TRBJ1-2; D unresolved. The germline CDR1 and CDR2 sequences are SQVTM and ANQGSEA. With 7 bases removed from V and 4 bases from J, the gap between germline ends came to 19 bases. The CDR3 runs 14 residues. Here the CDR3 DNA reads TGCAGCGCAAGTACGTCGCGGGGAGGCTATGGCTACACCTTC. As protein: CSASTSRGGYGYTF. The full variable domain, with the rest looked up from reference TRBV29-1 and TRBJ1-2, is SAVISQKPSRDICQRGTSLTIQCQVDSQVTMMFWYRQQPGQSLTLIATANQGSEATYESGFVIDKFPISRPNLTFSTLTVSNMSPEDSSIYLCSASTSRGGYGYTFGSGTRLTVV.

This chain links TRBV10-3 with TRBJ1-4; D is unclear. The V end lost 0 bases, the J end lost 0 bases, and 14 bases lay between the germline ends. The CDR3 covers 18 residues. The germline CDR1 and CDR2 sequences are ENHRY and SYGVKD. CDR3 protein: CAISESSGRLATNEKLFF. For the CDR3, the DNA is TGTGCCATCAGTGAGTCGAGCGGACGGCTTGCAACTAATGAAAAACTGTTTTTT.

The sample holds a few counts of this clonotype. V usage is TRBV27 and J usage is TRBJ2-1, with D possibly being TRBD1 (6 bases). The CDR3 covers 13 residues. V lost 6 bases, J lost 7 bases, and 13 bases lay in between. CDR1 and CDR2 (germline): MNHEY, SMNVEV (reference sequence). DNA for the CDR3: TGTGCCAGCAGACCGGGACACCTAAATGAGCAGTTCTTC. It encodes CASRPGHLNEQFF.

The chain is built from TRBV5-6 and TRBJ2-6; the match to TRBD1 covers 7 bases. The germline V gene encodes CDR1 SGHDT and CDR2 YYEEEE. This CDR3 contains 18 residues. V trimming: 2 bases; J trimming: 0 bases; junction bases outside the gene matches: 8. The CDR3 DNA follows: TGTGCCAGCAGCTTCCGGGACAGAATCAACTCTGGGGCCAACGTCCTGACTTTC. The encoded protein is CASSFRDRINSGANVLTF. The variable domain in full, with the rest retrieved from reference TRBV5-6 and TRBJ2-6, is DAGVTQSPTHLIKTRGQQVTLRCSPKSGHDTVSWYQQALGQGPQFIFQYYEEEERQRGNFPDRFSGHQFPNYSSELNVNALLLGDSALYLCASSFRDRINSGANVLTFGAGSRLTVL.

This chain uses TRBV12-3 or TRBV12-4 with TRBJ1-5; D may be TRBD1 (6 bases). The ends were cut back, 3 bases at V and 2 bases at J, with 11 bases in the middle. The CDR3 length is 15 residues. CDR3 in amino acids: CASSFQGSGNQPQHF. CDR3 bases: TGTGCCAGCAGTTTCCAGGGGTCGGGCAATCAGCCCCAGCATTTT.

As concerns this clonotype: The junction departs from germline at one end; a sequencing error may be responsible. The rearrangement links TRBV29-1 to TRBJ2-7; 7 bases align to TRBD1. Germline-derived CDR1 and CDR2 are SQVTM and ANQGSEA. The length of the CDR3 is 12 residues. The CDR3 spells CSVEEPRDSQVF. CDR3 coding DNA: TGCAGCGTTGAAGAACCACGGGACAGCCAGGTCTTC.

V usage is TRBV9 and J usage is TRBJ2-1; TRBD2 matches 9 bases. Germline V gives CDR1 SGDLS, CDR2 YYNGEE. CDR3 size: 15 residues. Germline trimming cut 0 bases from V and 5 bases from J; bases unmatched to any gene: 3. CDR3 DNA sequence: TGTGCCAGCAGCGTAGAAATAGCGGGGGACAATGAGCAGTTCTTC. Translated: CASSVEIAGDNEQFF.

This clonotype has more than one count but fewer than ten. V is TRBV6-5 and J is TRBJ2-2; 8 bases map to TRBD1. This CDR3 is built from 14 residues. V lost 0 bases and J lost 6; bases outside the gene matches: 0. Germline CDR1 and CDR2: MNHEY and SVGAGI. The CDR3 spells CASSYSDRAGELFF. CDR3 DNA: TGTGCCAGCAGTTACTCGGACAGGGCCGGGGAGCTGTTTTTT.

The chain recombines TRBV3-1 with TRBJ1-1, with D perhaps matching TRBD1 (5 bases). The CDR3 loop spans 14 amino acids. The V and J ends lost 4 bases and 6 bases respectively, with 15 bases between them. Germline-derived CDR1 and CDR2 are LGHDT and YNNKEL (reference sequence). CDR3 sequence (DNA): TGTGCCAGCAGCCGAACCCAGGGTGGGGCTGAAGCTTTCTTT. Translation: CASSRTQGGAEAFF. The full variable domain, its missing parts supplied by reference TRBV3-1 and TRBJ1-1, is DTAVSQTPKYLVTQMGNDKSIKCEQNLGHDTMYWYKQDSKKFLKIMFSYNNKELIINETVPNRFSPKSPDKAHLNLHINSLELGDSAVYFCASSRTQGGAEAFFGQGTRLTVV.

This chain uses TRBV10-3 with TRBJ2-1; TRBD2 matches 8 bases. Germline trimming cut 6 bases from V and 7 bases from J; bases unmatched to any gene: 2. This CDR3 contains 12 residues. From germline, CDR1 is ENHRY and CDR2 SYGVKD. The CDR3 loop is CAISQRGNEQFF. In DNA, the CDR3 is TGTGCCATCAGCCAGCGGGGGAATGAGCAGTTCTTC.